The rows below give T cell receptor beta chains drawn from one sample of a study of shared clonotypes between healthy human individuals. Measured with immunoSEQ multiplex PCR; TCRdb has only the in-frame clones, and not every one. This table holds roughly 2.4 million clones, approximately 95% found once. The sample consisted of naive CD4+ T cells sorted from blood. Receptors were obtained from a man in his late teens or twenties in good health. The CDR3 runs from the conserved cysteine through the conserved F or W. A D gene is named only where the DNA matches it firmly. A row's size may be missing; if present it is once, few, many or a size class.

CDR3aa | CDR3nt | j_gene | abundance | d_gene | v_gene
CAWSVARRGNSPLHF | TGTGCCTGGAGTGTCGCTCGCAGGGGGAATTCACCCCTCCACTTT | TRBJ1-6 | NA | TRBD1 | TRBV30
CASSLGSPTNEKLFF | TGCGCCAGCAGCTTGGGCTCCCCAACTAATGAAAAACTGTTTTTT | TRBJ1-4 | NA | NA | TRBV5-1
CASTRRSGSGYTF | TGTGCCAGCACAAGACGGAGCGGGAGCGGCTACACCTTC | TRBJ1-2 | NA | NA | TRBV2
CASRPKGDTQYF | TGTGCCAGCAGACCGAAAGGGGATACGCAGTATTTT | TRBJ2-3 | NA | NA | TRBV6-5
CASSQGGRWGGETQYF | TGTGCCAGCAGCCAAGGGGGCCGATGGGGCGGAGAGACCCAGTACTTC | TRBJ2-5 | NA | NA | TRBV14
CSASGQETQYF | TGCAGTGCTAGTGGCCAAGAGACCCAGTACTTC | TRBJ2-5 | few | NA | TRBV20-1
CASSVQGSGANVLTF | TGTGCCAGCAGTGTACAGGGGTCTGGGGCCAACGTCCTGACTTTC | TRBJ2-6 | NA | TRBD1 | TRBV6-1
CASSIQEGGTEAFF | TGTGCCAGTAGTATTCAGGAAGGGGGTACTGAAGCTTTCTTT | TRBJ1-1 | NA | NA | TRBV19
CASSPSRLAGGSSTDTQYF | TGTGCCAGCAGCCCTTCTAGACTAGCGGGGGGATCTAGCACAGATACGCAGTATTTT | TRBJ2-3 | NA | TRBD2 | TRBV4-2
CASSHGLAETQYF | TGTGCCAGCAGCCATGGACTAGCAGAGACCCAGTACTTC | TRBJ2-5 | NA | TRBD2 | TRBV4-2
CASSPGEWVTDTQYF | TGCGCCAGCAGCCCGGGAGAATGGGTCACAGATACGCAGTATTTT | TRBJ2-3 | NA | NA | TRBV5-1
CASSYSSRDTGELFF | TGTGCCAGCAGTTACTCGTCCCGGGACACCGGGGAGCTGTTTTTT | TRBJ2-2 | NA | NA | TRBV6-6
CASSLTPLAGGSSTDTQYF | TGTGCCAGCAGCTTAACTCCACTAGCGGGGGGATCTAGCACAGATACGCAGTATTTT | TRBJ2-3 | NA | TRBD2 | TRBV7-3
CASRTGTDNSPLHF | TGTGCCAGCAGGACCGGGACAGATAATTCACCCCTCCACTTT | TRBJ1-6 | NA | TRBD1 | TRBV6-6
CASSSPSGRNSPLHF | TGTGCCAGTAGTTCCCCATCAGGGAGGAATTCACCCCTCCACTTT | TRBJ1-6 | NA | NA | TRBV19
CASSGGQGIQETQYF | TGTGCCAGCAGTGGGGGGCAGGGTATCCAAGAGACCCAGTACTTC | TRBJ2-5 | NA | NA | TRBV7-9
CASSLVSRTYNEQFF | TGTGCCAGCAGCTTAGTAAGCAGGACCTACAATGAGCAGTTCTTC | TRBJ2-1 | NA | NA | TRBV7-2
CASSSGTGYYGYTF | TGTGCCAGCTCCTCCGGGACAGGGTACTATGGCTACACCTTC | TRBJ1-2 | once | TRBD1 | TRBV18
CASSTGQGNEKLFF | TGCGCCAGCAGCACGGGACAGGGGAATGAAAAACTGTTTTTT | TRBJ1-4 | NA | TRBD1 | TRBV5-1
CASSGKVAGETQYF | TGTGCCAGCAGCGGGAAGGTAGCGGGAGAGACCCAGTACTTC | TRBJ2-5 | NA | TRBD2 | TRBV7-2
CASSELGKGPSEAFF | TGTGCCAGCAGTGAATTGGGGAAGGGCCCCTCTGAAGCTTTCTTT | TRBJ1-1 | NA | NA | TRBV25-1
CASSSQGNSGANVLTF | TGCGCCAGCAGCTCTCAGGGAAACTCTGGGGCCAACGTCCTGACTTTC | TRBJ2-6 | NA | NA | TRBV5-1
CASSVAGDLNEQFF | TGTGCCAGCAGCGTAGCGGGAGATCTCAATGAGCAGTTCTTC | TRBJ2-1 | NA | NA | TRBV9
CASSSGGADTQYF | TGTGCCAGCAGCTCGGGGGGTGCAGATACGCAGTATTTT | TRBJ2-3 | NA | TRBD2 | TRBV11-2
CAWGLVQPGELFF | TGTGCCTGGGGACTAGTTCAACCCGGGGAGCTGTTTTTT | TRBJ2-2 | NA | TRBD2 | TRBV30
CASSIGDSLGNSPLHF | TGTGCCAGTAGTATAGGGGACAGCCTTGGGAATTCACCCCTCCACTTT | TRBJ1-6 | NA | TRBD1 | TRBV19
CAWSFTGAYQPQHF | TGTGCCTGGAGTTTCACAGGGGCGTATCAGCCCCAGCATTTT | TRBJ1-5 | NA | TRBD1 | TRBV30
CASSSRGGENEKLFF | TGCGCCAGCAGCTCCCGAGGAGGGGAGAATGAAAAACTGTTTTTT | TRBJ1-4 | once | NA | TRBV5-1
CASSIITSGDYEQFF | TGCGCCAGCAGCATCATAACTAGCGGAGATTATGAGCAGTTCTTC | TRBJ2-1 | NA | TRBD2 | TRBV4-3